A selection of T cell receptor beta chains follows, all from one sample in a study of STAT3 mutations in large granular lymphocyte leukemia. Libraries were prepared by immunoSEQ multiplex PCR; TCRdb keeps only in-frame clonotypes and omits some of them. Here the sample spans under 10,000 clones, 85% to 90% being singletons. Sequencing was done on a sample of peripheral blood mononuclear cells. Every receptor here comes from a man older than 75 with T-cell large granular lymphocyte leukemia. Some clones in this sample may be carry-over from other donors' samples. Each CDR3 is given with its conserved first and last residue. Each record gives: J gene, D gene, V gene, clone size, CDR3 protein, CDR3 DNA. D genes are given only for firm matches. Clone size is shown for a subset of rows, as once, few, many or a class of expanded clone.

j_gene: TRBJ2-3
d_gene: -
v_gene: TRBV7-9
abundance: few
CDR3aa: CASRFGRHHRTDTQYF
CDR3nt: TGTGCCAGCCGATTCGGACGCCACCACCGCACAGATACGCAGTATTTT

j_gene: TRBJ2-5
d_gene: TRBD1
v_gene: TRBV7-2
abundance: -
CDR3aa: CASSGPGQGRAQYF
CDR3nt: TGTGCCAGCAGCGGCCCCGGACAGGGTCGGGCCCAGTACTTC

j_gene: TRBJ2-1
d_gene: TRBD2
v_gene: TRBV5-4
abundance: -
CDR3aa: CASTSGGISSYNEQFF
CDR3nt: TGTGCCTCGACTAGCGGGGGGATAAGCTCCTACAATGAGCAGTTCTTC

j_gene: TRBJ2-7
d_gene: -
v_gene: TRBV7-3
abundance: -
CDR3aa: CASSSQGTPYEQYF
CDR3nt: TGTGCCAGCAGCTCACAGGGAACCCCCTACGAGCAGTACTTC

j_gene: TRBJ2-1
d_gene: TRBD1
v_gene: TRBV5-1
abundance: -
CDR3aa: CASSGMTGSNNEQFF
CDR3nt: TGCGCCAGCAGCGGAATGACAGGGTCGAACAATGAGCAGTTCTTC

j_gene: TRBJ1-1
d_gene: -
v_gene: TRBV30
abundance: -
CDR3aa: CAWEEVMNTEAFF
CDR3nt: TGTGCCTGGGAGGAGGTCATGAACACTGAAGCTTTCTTT

j_gene: TRBJ2-3
d_gene: TRBD2
v_gene: TRBV6-5
abundance: -
CDR3aa: CASSPRGDTDTQYF
CDR3nt: TGTGCCAGCAGTCCCCGGGGGGACACAGATACGCAGTATTTT

j_gene: TRBJ2-2
d_gene: TRBD1
v_gene: TRBV5-4
abundance: once
CDR3aa: CASRNGTGGSTGELFF
CDR3nt: TGTGCCAGCAGAAATGGGACAGGGGGTAGCACCGGGGAGCTGTTTTTT

j_gene: TRBJ2-7
d_gene: TRBD1
v_gene: TRBV19
abundance: -
CDR3aa: CASRLLGDRDYEQYF
CDR3nt: TGTGCCAGTAGGCTGCTCGGGGACAGGGACTACGAGCAGTACTTC

j_gene: TRBJ2-5
d_gene: -
v_gene: TRBV19
abundance: once
CDR3aa: CASSISQGQETQYF
CDR3nt: TGTGCCAGTAGTATCAGTCAGGGGCAAGAGACCCAGTACTTC

j_gene: TRBJ2-7
d_gene: -
v_gene: TRBV11-2
abundance: -
CDR3aa: CASSLVRGAYEQYF
CDR3nt: TGTGCCAGCAGCTTAGTCAGGGGAGCCTACGAGCAGTACTTC

j_gene: TRBJ1-5
d_gene: TRBD1
v_gene: TRBV10-3
abundance: -
CDR3aa: CAISEVRGSGNQPQHF
CDR3nt: TGTGCCATCAGTGAGGTCAGGGGGAGCGGCAATCAGCCCCAGCATTTT

j_gene: TRBJ1-1
d_gene: -
v_gene: TRBV18
abundance: -
CDR3aa: CASSPYGVEAFF
CDR3nt: TGTGCCAGCTCACCATATGGGGTTGAAGCTTTCTTT

j_gene: TRBJ1-2
d_gene: -
v_gene: TRBV25-1
abundance: -
CDR3aa: CASSELWGYGYTF
CDR3nt: TGTGCCAGCAGTGAACTCTGGGGCTATGGCTACACCTTC

j_gene: TRBJ2-5
d_gene: -
v_gene: TRBV5-1
abundance: -
CDR3aa: CASSAGHQGETQYF
CDR3nt: TGCGCCAGCAGCGCCGGACACCAGGGAGAGACCCAGTACTTC

j_gene: TRBJ1-3
d_gene: -
v_gene: TRBV7-9
abundance: -
CDR3aa: CASSLDVAAGNTIYF
CDR3nt: TGTGCCAGCAGCTTGGACGTGGCGGCTGGAAACACCATATATTTT

j_gene: TRBJ2-3
d_gene: -
v_gene: TRBV5-1
abundance: -
CDR3aa: CASSLSGPSTDTQYF
CDR3nt: TGCGCCAGCAGCTTGTCGGGGCCTAGCACAGATACGCAGTATTTT

j_gene: TRBJ2-5
d_gene: -
v_gene: TRBV19
abundance: -
CDR3aa: CASSIGFDKETQYF
CDR3nt: TGTGCCAGTAGTATAGGGTTCGACAAGGAGACCCAGTACTTC

j_gene: TRBJ2-7
d_gene: -
v_gene: TRBV6-5
abundance: -
CDR3aa: CASSRPGQNEQYF
CDR3nt: TGTGCCAGCAGTAGACCGGGACAAAACGAGCAGTACTTC

j_gene: TRBJ2-2
d_gene: -
v_gene: TRBV30
abundance: -
CDR3aa: CAWNGGNTGELFF
CDR3nt: TGTGCCTGGAACGGGGGTAACACCGGGGAGCTGTTTTTT

j_gene: TRBJ1-6
d_gene: TRBD1
v_gene: TRBV7-9
abundance: few
CDR3aa: CASSLTQTGTNSPLHF
CDR3nt: TGTGCCAGCAGCTTAACCCAGACAGGGACTAATTCACCCCTCCACTTT

j_gene: TRBJ1-2
d_gene: -
v_gene: TRBV7-9
abundance: -
CDR3aa: CASSLDSNYGYTF
CDR3nt: TGTGCCAGCAGCTTGGACAGTAACTATGGCTACACCTTC

j_gene: TRBJ2-3
d_gene: -
v_gene: TRBV7-8
abundance: -
CDR3aa: CASSFLSGTDTQYF
CDR3nt: TGTGCCAGCAGCTTCCTCTCTGGCACAGATACGCAGTATTTT

j_gene: TRBJ1-2
d_gene: -
v_gene: TRBV20-1
abundance: once
CDR3aa: CSADYGYTF
CDR3nt: TGCAGTGCAGACTATGGCTACACCTTC

j_gene: TRBJ2-3
d_gene: -
v_gene: TRBV5-1
abundance: -
CDR3aa: CASSSGGSFEYTQYF
CDR3nt: TGCGCCAGCAGCTCGGGGGGCTCTTTCGAATATACGCAGTATTTT

j_gene: TRBJ1-5
d_gene: -
v_gene: TRBV28
abundance: -
CDR3aa: CASSLTGGRSNQPQHF
CDR3nt: TGTGCCAGCAGTTTAACGGGGGGGAGAAGCAATCAGCCCCAGCATTTT

j_gene: TRBJ2-7
d_gene: -
v_gene: TRBV28
abundance: -
CDR3aa: CASSLSGEQYF
CDR3nt: TGTGCCAGCAGTTTATCCGGCGAGCAGTACTTC

j_gene: TRBJ2-7
d_gene: -
v_gene: TRBV7-8
abundance: -
CDR3aa: CASSSRWSYEQYF
CDR3nt: TGTGCCAGCAGCTCCCGTTGGTCCTACGAGCAGTACTTC

j_gene: TRBJ1-5
d_gene: -
v_gene: TRBV7-2
abundance: few
CDR3aa: CASSLEGGGLTF
CDR3nt: TGTGCCAGCAGCTTAGAGGGTGGAGGGCTCACATTT

j_gene: TRBJ1-2
d_gene: -
v_gene: TRBV7-9
abundance: medium-sized
CDR3aa: CASSLADGPPHYTF
CDR3nt: TGTGCCAGCAGCTTAGCCGACGGCCCTCCCCACTACACCTTC

j_gene: TRBJ2-1
d_gene: -
v_gene: TRBV18
abundance: once
CDR3aa: CASSPPVGHEQFF
CDR3nt: TGTGCCAGCTCACCACCGGTGGGCCACGAGCAGTTCTTC

j_gene: TRBJ1-1
d_gene: TRBD1
v_gene: TRBV5-4
abundance: -
CDR3aa: CASGPTLGQMNTEAFF
CDR3nt: TGTGCCAGCGGACCAACTTTGGGACAGATGAACACTGAAGCTTTCTTT

j_gene: TRBJ1-5
d_gene: TRBD1
v_gene: TRBV5-6
abundance: -
CDR3aa: CASSAGQGLPQHF
CDR3nt: TGTGCCAGCAGCGCTGGACAGGGGCTACCCCAGCATTTT

j_gene: TRBJ2-7
d_gene: -
v_gene: TRBV15
abundance: -
CDR3aa: CATSRDYGSEQYF
CDR3nt: TGTGCCACCAGCAGAGATTACGGAAGCGAGCAGTACTTC

j_gene: TRBJ2-7
d_gene: TRBD2
v_gene: TRBV10-3
abundance: -
CDR3aa: CATGLAVPYEQYF
CDR3nt: TGTGCCACCGGACTAGCGGTCCCCTACGAGCAGTACTTC

j_gene: TRBJ1-4
d_gene: -
v_gene: TRBV5-6
abundance: -
CDR3aa: CASSFDATNEKLFF
CDR3nt: TGTGCCAGCAGCTTCGATGCAACTAATGAAAAACTGTTTTTT

j_gene: TRBJ2-7
d_gene: -
v_gene: TRBV5-4
abundance: once
CDR3aa: CASSTGQLAYEQYF
CDR3nt: TGTGCCAGCAGCACGGGACAACTAGCCTACGAGCAGTACTTC

j_gene: TRBJ1-5
d_gene: TRBD1
v_gene: TRBV5-1
abundance: -
CDR3aa: CASSPGQGEPQHF
CDR3nt: TGCGCCAGCAGCCCTGGACAGGGAGAGCCCCAGCATTTT

j_gene: TRBJ2-7
d_gene: -
v_gene: TRBV7-9
abundance: -
CDR3aa: CASSPGSGLAYEQYF
CDR3nt: TGTGCCAGCAGCCCAGGGTCTGGGTTGGCCTACGAGCAGTACTTC

j_gene: TRBJ2-4
d_gene: -
v_gene: TRBV5-1
abundance: -
CDR3aa: CASSLGGPQNIQYF
CDR3nt: TGCGCCAGCAGCTTGGGGGGTCCCCAAAACATTCAGTACTTC

j_gene: TRBJ2-5
d_gene: -
v_gene: TRBV14
abundance: -
CDR3aa: CASSLGTRWAQYF
CDR3nt: TGTGCCAGCAGCCTCGGGACGCGATGGGCCCAGTACTTC

j_gene: TRBJ1-1
d_gene: -
v_gene: TRBV4-1
abundance: -
CDR3aa: CASSPQMGTEAFF
CDR3nt: TGCGCCAGCAGCCCCCAGATGGGCACTGAAGCTTTCTTT

j_gene: TRBJ2-7
d_gene: -
v_gene: TRBV6-6
abundance: -
CDR3aa: CASSGRGYEQYF
CDR3nt: TGTGCCAGCAGTGGCAGGGGCTACGAGCAGTACTTC

j_gene: TRBJ2-3
d_gene: TRBD2
v_gene: TRBV5-3
abundance: once
CDR3aa: CARSLLQRGVHSTDTQYF
CDR3nt: TGTGCCAGAAGCTTGCTTCAGCGGGGGGTTCATAGCACAGATACGCAGTATTTT

j_gene: TRBJ1-2
d_gene: -
v_gene: TRBV6-5
abundance: -
CDR3aa: CASSYWGGYTF
CDR3nt: TGTGCCAGCAGTTACTGGGGTGGCTACACCTTC

j_gene: TRBJ2-7
d_gene: -
v_gene: TRBV20-1
abundance: -
CDR3aa: CSARDFYEQYF
CDR3nt: TGCAGTGCTAGAGATTTCTACGAGCAGTACTTC

j_gene: TRBJ2-5
d_gene: -
v_gene: TRBV6-5
abundance: -
CDR3aa: CASSVGDLGGETQYF
CDR3nt: TGTGCCAGCAGCGTGGGGGACCTAGGGGGGGAGACCCAGTACTTC

j_gene: TRBJ2-7
d_gene: TRBD1
v_gene: TRBV25-1
abundance: -
CDR3aa: CASRAAGTGNYEQYF
CDR3nt: TGTGCCAGCAGGGCTGCCGGGACAGGGAATTACGAGCAGTACTTC

j_gene: TRBJ1-2
d_gene: -
v_gene: TRBV5-4
abundance: once
CDR3aa: CASKANRVRYGYTF
CDR3nt: TGTGCCAGCAAAGCGAACAGGGTCCGCTATGGCTACACCTTC

j_gene: TRBJ1-1
d_gene: -
v_gene: TRBV7-9
abundance: -
CDR3aa: CASSPTGGRAFF
CDR3nt: TGTGCCAGCAGCCCTACCGGGGGTCGGGCTTTCTTT

j_gene: TRBJ2-3
d_gene: -
v_gene: TRBV20-1
abundance: -
CDR3aa: CSAGAADTQYF
CDR3nt: TGCAGTGCTGGGGCGGCGGATACGCAGTATTTT

j_gene: TRBJ2-3
d_gene: TRBD2
v_gene: TRBV28
abundance: -
CDR3aa: CASRQRGGTDTQYF
CDR3nt: TGTGCCAGCAGGCAGCGGGGGGGCACAGATACGCAGTATTTT

j_gene: TRBJ2-7
d_gene: TRBD1
v_gene: TRBV7-9
abundance: -
CDR3aa: CASSSGTGRDEQYF
CDR3nt: TGTGCCAGCAGCTCCGGGACAGGTCGGGACGAGCAGTACTTC

j_gene: TRBJ2-3
d_gene: -
v_gene: TRBV18
abundance: -
CDR3aa: CASSPGRNRADTQYF
CDR3nt: TGTGCCAGCTCACCAGGGAGAAACAGGGCAGATACGCAGTATTTT

j_gene: TRBJ2-1
d_gene: -
v_gene: TRBV7-8
abundance: -
CDR3aa: CASSLVLAGIAYNEQFF
CDR3nt: TGTGCCAGCAGCTTAGTTCTGGCGGGGATTGCCTACAATGAGCAGTTCTTC